The count of the clone carrying this TCR beta chain is one. Its cognate antigen is unknown. This specimen comes from a study of radiation and T cells in renal cell carcinoma. Study conclusions and caveats: Intratumoral heterogeneity was not captured in these roughly 1 g regions. In nephrectomy-only tumors, top 100 clonotypes averaged around 40%, versus about 50% irradiated.

The CDR3 covers 16 residues. CDR1 and CDR2 from the germline V gene are MNHEY and SMNVEV (reference sequence). Germline trimming cut 5 bases from V and 5 bases from J; bases unmatched to any gene: 11. Only in-frame clones appear in the TCRdb table, and some are missing; sequencing was by immunoSEQ multiplex PCR. The sample includes 14,000 to 15,000 clones, around two thirds of them seen just once. Treatment specified: treatment-naive control, cytoreductive nephrectomy. Treatment-naive patients without radiation supplied the control tumors at nephrectomy. This renal cell carcinoma was of the clear cell type.

The chain combines TRBV27 with TRBJ1-2, with 10 bases matching TRBD1. This specimen consisted of tumor tissue, obtained from a patient whose treatment was nephrectomy without radiotherapy. This TCR was recovered from a man aged 55 to 70 with renal cell carcinoma. Here the CDR3 DNA reads TGTGCCAGCAGTACCTCCGGGACAGGGGCCGGGTATGGCTACACCTTC. Its protein is CASSTSGTGAGYGYTF.